A single sample is the source of the 27 T cell receptor beta chains below, sequenced in a study of read filtering for tumor transcriptome and immune sequencing. This library used roughly 400 ng RNA and molecular barcoded adaptors spanning alpha/delta and beta/gamma chains. Using its own MiXCR run on the reads, TCRdb lists one record per CDR3 protein. The data hold about 39,000 distinct CDR3 sequences, with approximately 14% observed a single time. The sample comprised a population of CD138-negative cells sorted from bone marrow. The receptors were gathered from a donor aged 40 or over with multiple myeloma.

The rearrangement joins TRBV11-3 to TRBJ2-3; 8 nucleotides line up with TRBD1. V shed 4 bases and J 9 bases; nucleotides not matched to a gene: 12. The CDR3 runs 15 residues. Germline V gives CDR1 SGHNT, CDR2 YENEEA. The CDR3 loop reads CASSSRQQDRETQYF. The DNA for the CDR3 is TGTGCCAGCAGCTCCCGTCAACAGGACAGGGAGACGCAGTATTTT.

This clonotype was seen repeatedly, ten times or more. This sequence joins TRBV28 and TRBJ1-1; 9 bases fit TRBD1. Per the germline V gene, CDR1 is MDHEN and CDR2 is SYDVKM. The trim removed 7 bases at V and 0 bases at J, leaving 18 bases unmatched. The CDR3 spans 19 residues. The CDR3 DNA reads as TGTGCCAGCACGTACACAGGGGGCCCTTTCGATACCTTGAACACTGAAGCTTTCTTT. Its translation is CASTYTGGPFDTLNTEAFF.

As to this clonotype: This could be a read error, since a much larger clone is one nucleotide away. The chain is built from TRBV12-3 or TRBV12-4 and TRBJ2-3, with no clear D. This CDR3 spans 13 amino acids. The CDR3 is CDSSSLRSDTQYF. The CDR3 region has the DNA TGTGACAGCAGTTCTCTTAGGTCAGATACGCAGTATTTT.

With regard to this clonotype: A far larger clone is only one base removed, so a read error is likely. The chain uses TRBV7-9 and TRBJ2-4; TRBD1 matches at 7 bases. The CDR3 has 13 residues. Germline lookup yields CDR1 SEHNR and CDR2 FQNEAQ (reference sequence). This CDR3 reads CASNLGGQNIQYF. The CDR3 DNA reads TGTGCCAGCAACTTAGGGGGCCAAAACATTCAGTACTTC.

Many counts were recorded for this clonotype. V usage is TRBV9 and J usage is TRBJ1-6; 9 bases align to TRBD1. V shed 4 bases, J shed 2 bases, and the junction held 4 bases outside the gene matches. From germline, CDR1 is SGDLS and CDR2 YYNGEE. This CDR3 contains 16 residues. The CDR3 loop is CASSSRDRAYNSPLHF. The CDR3 nucleotides read TGTGCCAGCAGCTCCCGGGACAGGGCCTATAATTCACCCCTCCACTTT.

The table lists this clonotype with many counts. The chain recombines TRBV2 with TRBJ1-5, with D possibly TRBD1 on 5 matching bases. The V end lost 3 bases, the J end lost 6 bases, and 15 bases lay between the germline ends. CDR3 length: 15 amino acids. From germline, CDR1 is SNHLY and CDR2 FYNNEI. The CDR3 nucleotides read TGTGCCAGCAGTGAGTCCGCGCGGGGGGTTCAGCCCCAGCATTTT. Translating gives CASSESARGVQPQHF.

This clonotype was recorded many times. V is TRBV28 and J is TRBJ1-1, with 7 bases matching TRBD1. CDR3 size: 14 residues. The V gene's germline CDR1 is MDHEN and CDR2 SYDVKM. The trim removed 6 bases at V and 2 bases at J, leaving 6 bases unmatched. The CDR3 DNA sequence: TGTGCCAGCAGGCTAACAGGGGTAAACACTGAAGCTTTCTTT. It is translated as CASRLTGVNTEAFF.

This clonotype was counted ten times or more. The rearrangement joins TRBV20-1 to TRBJ2-3; the match to TRBD2 covers 7 bases. The ends lost 4 bases at V and 2 bases at J; junction bases unmatched: 9. The CDR3 extends over 15 amino acids. The germline gives CDR1 DFQATT, CDR2 SNEGSKA (reference sequence). The CDR3 nucleotides read TGCAGTGCTACGGAGTTAGCGGGTAACACAGATACGCAGTATTTT. This codes for CSATELAGNTDTQYF.

This clonotype was found a few times. CDR3 in amino acids: CASSDRRYQPQHF. The DNA of the CDR3 is TGTGCCAGTAGTGACAGGCGTTATCAGCCCCAGCATTTT. V is TRBV19 and J is TRBJ1-5; possibly TRBD1 for D (6 bases). The CDR3 is 13 amino acids. Trimming left V 5 bases short and J 5 bases short, with 10 bases between. The V gene's germline CDR1 is LNHDA and CDR2 SQIVND (reference sequence).

Judged by abundance, this clonotype is medium-sized. The chain employs TRBV7-2 and TRBJ1-5; TRBD1 is a possible D gene (6 bases). Germline CDR1 reads SGHTA; CDR2 reads FQGNSA. The CDR3 is 12 residues long. V was cut by 5 bases and J by 7 bases, with 9 bases left in between. The CDR3 region is CASSPRGQPQHF. The CDR3 bases are TGTGCCAGCAGCCCAAGGGGGCAGCCCCAGCATTTT.

This clonotype was observed a few times. A much larger clone sits a single nucleotide away, making a read error possible. Without the conserved terminal phenylalanine or tryptophan, this CDR3 likely stems from a read error. The V and J genes are TRBV6-6 and TRBJ2-7, with D perhaps matching TRBD1 (5 bases). Germline V gene lookup returns CDR1 MNHNY and CDR2 SVGAGI (reference sequence). CDR3 length: 15 residues. V lost 6 bases, J lost 2 bases, and 17 bases lay in between. This chain's CDR3 is CASSPEYRSAYEQYS. CDR3 coding DNA: TGTGCCAGCAGCCCCGAATACAGGTCAGCCTACGAGCAGTACTCC.

This clonotype was detected ten times or more. V and J are TRBV12-3 or TRBV12-4 and TRBJ1-5, with D maybe TRBD1 (5 bases). The ends were cut back, 4 bases at V and 6 bases at J, with 13 bases in the middle. This CDR3 region has 14 residues. The CDR3 DNA is TGTGCCAGCAGTTCCTGGGGGGAGCCTCAGCCCCAGCATTTT. Protein: CASSSWGEPQPQHF.

This clonotype has more than one count but fewer than ten. The V and J genes are TRBV7-8 and TRBJ2-7; a weak D match, TRBD2 (5 bases). The CDR3 has 14 amino acids. The V gene's germline CDR1 is SGHVS and CDR2 FQNEAQ. Trimming left V 5 bases short and J 6 bases short, with 17 bases between. CDR3 DNA: TGTGCCAGCAGCGCGGGCTGGTGGGCGGCCGAGCAGTACTTC. Its translation: CASSAGWWAAEQYF.

The chain has TRBV25-1 and TRBJ2-1, with 7 positions matching TRBD1. Trimming took 4 bases from V and 3 from J; bases not matched to a gene: 12. Germline V gene data show CDR1 as MGHDK and CDR2 as SYGVNS. The CDR3 sequence is 17 residues long. CDR3: CASSANAGTAVYNEQFF. The CDR3 nucleotides read TGTGCCAGCAGTGCGAATGCCGGGACAGCCGTCTACAATGAGCAGTTCTTC. The full variable domain, with the rest looked up from reference TRBV25-1 and TRBJ2-1, is EADIYQTPRYLVIGTGKKITLECSQTMGHDKMYWYQQDPGMELHLIHYSYGVNSTEKGDLSSESTVSRIRTEHFPLTLESARPSHTSQYLCASSANAGTAVYNEQFFGPGTRLTVL.

This clonotype was seen ten or more times. V and J are TRBV3-1 and TRBJ2-1; 8 bases are a match to TRBD2. The CDR3 runs to 15 residues. V trimming: 4 bases; J trimming: 0 bases; junction bases outside the gene matches: 2. Germline values: CDR1 LGHDT, CDR2 YNNKEL (reference sequence). CDR3 sequence reads: CASSPGLDSYNEQFF. The CDR3 nucleotides read TGTGCCAGCAGCCCGGGACTAGACTCCTACAATGAGCAGTTCTTC.

Of note for this clonotype: A read error may explain this, as a much larger clone is one base away. The rearrangement uses TRBV14 and TRBJ1-4, with D uncertain. The germline V gene has CDR1 SGHDN and CDR2 FVKESK. The CDR3 runs to 15 residues. Here the CDR3 reads CASSKDTGVNEKLFF. The CDR3 region has the DNA TGTGCCAGCAGCAAAGATACGGGAGTGAATGAAAAACTGTTTTTT.

This clonotype was counted ten times or more. This chain joins TRBV29-1 and TRBJ2-5; 9 bases line up with TRBD2. The CDR3 consists of 14 residues. With 4 bases clipped from V and 2 bases from J, the junction kept 5 bases outside the gene matches. Germline V CDR1 and CDR2: SQVTM, ANQGSEA. CDR3: CSVAGLAGQETQYF. CDR3 sequence (DNA): TGCAGCGTTGCCGGGCTAGCGGGACAAGAGACCCAGTACTTC.

There are many counts of this clonotype. This chain uses TRBV7-9 with TRBJ2-1, with 10 positions matching TRBD2. Per germline, CDR1 SEHNR and CDR2 FQNEAQ (reference sequence). This CDR3 contains 14 residues. With V trimmed by 4 bases and J by 6 bases, 3 bases remained unmatched. This CDR3 reads CASSSSGRVNEQFF. CDR3 nucleotides: TGTGCCAGCAGCTCTAGCGGGAGAGTCAATGAGCAGTTCTTC.

This clonotype was recorded at least ten times. This chain joins TRBV5-1 and TRBJ2-1; D is unresolved. Germline CDR1 and CDR2: SGHRS and YFSETQ. Trimming stripped 0 bases from V and 1 base from J, with 5 bases between. The CDR3 spans 14 residues. The CDR3 nucleotides read TGCGCCAGCAGCTTGGGTTTGTCCTACAATGAGCAGTTCTTC. Its translation is CASSLGLSYNEQFF.

In this sample, this clonotype turned up many times. This chain links TRBV6-5 with TRBJ1-1; D remains unclear. This CDR3 is 13 amino acids long. Between the trimmed V and J ends, which lost 0 bases and 8 bases, there was a span of 10 bases. CDR1 MNHEY and CDR2 SVGAGI come from the germline V gene. The CDR3 reads CASSYSAALEAFF. In DNA form, the CDR3 reads TGTGCCAGCAGTTACTCTGCAGCCCTGGAAGCTTTCTTT.

There are many counts of this clonotype. V is TRBV5-1 and J is TRBJ1-1, with D perhaps matching TRBD1 (6 bases). This CDR3 is 13 amino acids long. CDR1 and CDR2 (germline): SGHRS, YFSETQ. V lost 2 bases and J 4 bases, leaving 9 bases between the germline ends. The CDR3 nucleotides read TGCGCCAGCAGCTTAGAGGGGGGCACTGAAGCTTTCTTT. Translating it yields CASSLEGGTEAFF.

The chain couples TRBV20-1 to TRBJ1-1, with D unresolved. The germline V gene has CDR1 DFQATT and CDR2 SNEGSKA (reference sequence). The CDR3 has 14 residues. The ends were cut back, 0 bases at V and 3 bases at J, with 11 bases in the middle. CDR3 in amino acids: CSARDPGWDTEAFF. CDR3 in DNA: TGCAGTGCTAGAGATCCTGGGTGGGACACTGAAGCTTTCTTT.

This clonotype was detected many times. J is TRBJ2-7 and V is TRBV12-3 or TRBV12-4, with D possibly TRBD2 on 5 matching bases. CDR3 length: 12 residues. The ends were cut back, 6 bases at V and 1 base at J, with 7 bases in the middle. In DNA, the CDR3 is TGTGCCAGCAGCGACTATTCCTACGAGCAGTACTTC. Amino acids: CASSDYSYEQYF.

Many counts were recorded for this clonotype. The chain recombines TRBV5-1 with TRBJ2-3; 9 nucleotides line up with TRBD1. The trim removed 4 bases at V and 5 bases at J, leaving 5 bases unmatched. This CDR3 is 14 amino acids long. Germline V gene lookup returns CDR1 SGHRS and CDR2 YFSETQ. Written as DNA, the CDR3 is TGCGCCAGCAGCACCAGGACAGGGGAAGATACGCAGTATTTT. As protein: CASSTRTGEDTQYF.

As to this clonotype: This may be a read error: a much more frequent sequence differs by one nucleotide. The rearrangement uses TRBV6-5 and TRBJ1-5; possible D gene TRBD1, 6 bases. Germline loops: CDR1 MNHEY, CDR2 SVGAGI. The CDR3 runs 16 residues. Trimming pared 5 bases from V and 2 bases from J, leaving 16 bases between. DNA of the CDR3: TGTGCCAGCAGTAGTCAGGGGATCGATGGCAATCAGCCCCAGCATTTT. It specifies CASSSQGIDGNQPQHF.

Of note for this clonotype: Since a far larger clone is one base different, this is likely a read error. The chain recombines TRBV12-3 or TRBV12-4 with TRBJ2-3, with TRBD2 matching 8 bases. This CDR3 is 16 amino acids long. The ends lost 6 bases at V and 1 base at J; junction bases unmatched: 9. The chain's CDR3 is CASSGGGRRGTDTQYF. CDR3 DNA sequence: TGTGCCAGCAGCGGGGGGGGCAGGCGGGGCACAGATACGCAGTATTTT.

This clonotype appeared many times. V and J are TRBV11-2 and TRBJ1-4; perhaps TRBD1 as D (6 bases). Germline V CDR1 and CDR2: SGHAT, FQNNGV. V was pared by 5 bases and J by 2 bases, with 15 bases between. The CDR3 covers 16 residues. The CDR3 nucleotides are TGTGCCAGCAGCCATCTCAGGGGTAGGACTAATGAAAAACTGTTTTTT. This translates into CASSHLRGRTNEKLFF.